The 28 T cell receptor beta chains listed next were all sequenced from one sample in a study of cytomegalovirus exposure and HLA in healthy donors. In the PCR, 60 Vbeta and 13 Jbeta primers were used. Assay used: immunoSEQ multiplex PCR; TCRdb lists only in-frame clones, some missing. Among around 170,000 clones listed, roughly 79% were seen once. The sequencing input was PBMCs. The receptors were gathered from a woman in her 50s in good health and CMV-seropositive.

The sample holds a few counts of this clone. The gene calls are TRBV4-3 and TRBJ2-1; 8 nucleotides align to TRBD2. CDR3 length equals 18 residues. V lost 0 bases, J lost 5 bases, and 12 bases stayed unmatched. Per germline, CDR1 LGHNA and CDR2 YSLEER. The DNA of the CDR3 is TGCGCCAGCAGCCAAGATTTGGCGGGAGGCCACAGGGACAATGAGCAGTTCTTC. Encoded protein: CASSQDLAGGHRDNEQFF.

This clone was detected only a few times. This chain joins TRBV5-1 and TRBJ2-3, with 9 bases identical to TRBD1. Germline CDR1 reads SGHRS; CDR2 reads YFSETQ. The CDR3 sequence is 15 residues long. V lost 4 bases, J lost 4 bases, and 7 bases stayed unmatched. For the CDR3, the DNA is TGCGCCAGCAGCGTGGTGACAGGGGGGTCAGATACGCAGTATTTT. Its translation: CASSVVTGGSDTQYF.

V usage is TRBV11-3 and J usage is TRBJ1-3; 8 nucleotides line up with TRBD1. The length of the CDR3 is 15 residues. Per the germline V gene, CDR1 is SGHNT and CDR2 is YENEEA. With 5 bases clipped from V and 2 bases from J, the junction kept 5 bases outside the gene matches. For the CDR3, the DNA is TGTGCCAGCAGCCAAGACAGGGGAGCTGGAAACACCATATATTTT. Its translation: CASSQDRGAGNTIYF.

Only a few counts were recorded for this clone. The chain joins TRBV5-6 to TRBJ2-4; D perhaps matches TRBD2 (6 bases). CDR1 is SGHDT and CDR2 is YYEEEE in the germline V gene. Trimming took 6 bases from V and 0 from J, leaving 10 bases between them. CDR3 length: 14 amino acids. DNA for the CDR3: TGTGCCAGCAACTGGAGGGAAGCCAAAAACATTCAGTACTTC. It is translated as CASNWREAKNIQYF.

The V gene is TRBV18, the J gene TRBJ2-1; 8 positions match TRBD1. Losses at the gene ends were 0 bases for V and 3 bases for J; bases not matched to a gene: 4. This CDR3 is 16 amino acids long. Germline CDR1 and CDR2: KGHSH and LQKENI. The CDR3 here is CASSPPVQGVYNEQFF. In DNA form, the CDR3 reads TGTGCCAGCTCACCACCGGTACAGGGGGTCTACAATGAGCAGTTCTTC.

The chain joins TRBV15 to TRBJ2-1; 8 nucleotides align to TRBD2. The CDR3 is made up of 15 amino acids. J was trimmed by 6 bases and V by 0 bases; bases with no gene match: 4. CDR1 is LNHNV and CDR2 is YYDKDF in the germline V gene (reference sequence). CDR3 in DNA: TGTGCCACCAGCAGAGATCTTAGCGGGGTCAATGAGCAGTTCTTC. The encoded protein is CATSRDLSGVNEQFF.

The chain couples TRBV4-3 to TRBJ1-2; D gene unclear. V lost 1 base and J 2 bases, leaving 17 bases between the germline ends. The germline V gene encodes CDR1 LGHNA and CDR2 YSLEER. The CDR3 runs 17 residues. The CDR3 DNA is TGCGCCAGCAGCCAAGGCGGGTCGCTAAGAATCAACTATGGCTACACCTTC. It codes for CASSQGGSLRINYGYTF.

The chain's CDR3 is CSVDPDRGRSNEQFF. In DNA form, the CDR3 reads TGCAGCGTTGACCCAGACAGGGGACGGAGCAATGAGCAGTTCTTC. This chain joins TRBV29-1 and TRBJ2-1; the match to TRBD1 covers 8 bases. This CDR3 region has 15 residues. V shed 3 bases and J 6 bases; nucleotides not matched to a gene: 10. Germline-derived CDR1 and CDR2 are SQVTM and ANQGSEA.

This chain joins TRBV5-6 and TRBJ1-2; 8 bases match TRBD1. CDR1 is SGHDT and CDR2 is YYEEEE in the germline V gene. Trimming removed 4 bases from V and 6 bases from J; junction bases left unmatched: 2. This CDR3 has 12 amino acids. The CDR3 reads CASSQGQDGYTF. The CDR3 DNA is TGTGCCAGCAGCCAGGGACAGGATGGCTACACCTTC.

The chain recombines TRBV29-1 with TRBJ2-5; 8 bases map to TRBD1. Trimming at V came to 1 base and at J to 2 bases, leaving 3 bases not matched to a gene. CDR1 and CDR2 from the germline V gene are SQVTM and ANQGSEA. The CDR3 is 14 amino acids. CDR3 residues: CSVEAGGRQETQYF. CDR3 coding DNA: TGCAGCGTTGAAGCAGGGGGCAGGCAAGAGACCCAGTACTTC.

J is TRBJ2-1 and V is TRBV2; 9 bases fit TRBD2. CDR3 length equals 14 residues. The V and J ends lost 7 bases and 9 bases, in that order; junction bases with no gene match: 10. Germline V gene data show CDR1 as SNHLY and CDR2 as FYNNEI. DNA for the CDR3: TGTGCCAGCACGCGGGAGGGCCTCGGACGTGAGCAGTTCTTC. Protein sequence: CASTREGLGREQFF.

The V and J genes are TRBV4-2 and TRBJ2-7, with D uncertain. Germline values: CDR1 LGHNA, CDR2 YNFKEQ. The germline V and J ends were trimmed by 0 bases and 3 bases, with 12 bases remaining between them. This CDR3 region has 15 residues. The CDR3 nucleotides read TGTGCCAGCAGCCAAGAGGAGAGGTCGATCTACGAGCAGTACTTC. It is translated as CASSQEERSIYEQYF.

This clone was detected once. The junction shows a germline mismatch at one end, possibly a read error. The sample holds other DNA sequences that translate to the same CDR3. The chain employs TRBV6-5 and TRBJ1-3; 8 positions agree with TRBD1. The CDR3 runs to 16 residues. The V gene's germline CDR1 is MNHEY and CDR2 SVGAGI. DNA of the CDR3: TGTGCCAGTAGTTATTGGCAGGGGGCCTCTGGAAACACCATATATTTT. Its protein product is CASSYWQGASGNTIYF.

CDR3 in DNA: TGTGCCAGCAGTTCCCGGGATCTTTTATATGGCTACACCTTC. Protein sequence: CASSSRDLLYGYTF. V is TRBV27 and J is TRBJ1-2; D unresolved. Looked up from germline, CDR1 is MNHEY and CDR2 is SMNVEV (reference sequence). The CDR3 consists of 14 residues. Trimming stripped 4 bases from V and 5 bases from J, with 14 bases between.

V is TRBV28 and J is TRBJ1-4; TRBD1 is a possible D gene (5 bases). Germline V gives CDR1 MDHEN, CDR2 SYDVKM. The CDR3 has 14 residues. Trimming stripped 2 bases from V and 7 bases from J, with 11 bases between. CDR3 protein: CASSLQGGSEKLFF. The CDR3 DNA reads TGTGCCAGCAGTTTACAGGGAGGTAGTGAAAAACTGTTTTTT.

The chain couples TRBV6-1 to TRBJ1-5; D gene ambiguous. Germline CDR1 and CDR2: MNHNS and SASEGT. V lost 2 bases to trimming and J lost 11 bases, with 13 bases between them. This CDR3 has 13 residues. The CDR3 loop is CASSELEGRAQHF. Here the CDR3 DNA reads TGTGCCAGCAGTGAACTGGAGGGAAGGGCCCAGCATTTT.

This clone has just one count. The V call is TRBV28, the J call TRBJ2-7, with D possibly matching TRBD1 (5 bases). The ends were cut back, 7 bases at V and 5 bases at J, with 15 bases in the middle. The CDR3 runs to 13 residues. The germline V gene encodes CDR1 MDHEN and CDR2 SYDVKM. Written as DNA, the CDR3 is TGTGCCAGCACCCTAAGGGGTCCCCACGAGCAGTACTTC. This codes for CASTLRGPHEQYF. Looking up the rest from reference TRBV28 and TRBJ2-7 gives the full variable domain: DVKVTQSSRYLVKRTGEKVFLECVQDMDHENMFWYRQDPGLGLRLIYFSYDVKMKEKGDIPEGYSVSREKKERFSLILESASTNQTSMYLCASTLRGPHEQYFGPGTRLTVT.

The chain uses TRBV7-2 and TRBJ2-3; TRBD2 matches at 7 bases. Germline V gives CDR1 SGHTA, CDR2 FQGNSA. The length of the CDR3 is 16 residues. After removal of 2 bases from V and 4 bases from J, the junction contained 9 bases not matched to a gene. The CDR3 reads CASSLRTGLIADTQYF. CDR3 coding DNA: TGTGCCAGCAGCTTACGGACGGGACTAATCGCAGATACGCAGTATTTT.

The gene calls are TRBV4-1 and TRBJ2-7; D uncertain. This CDR3 spans 14 amino acids. The germline V and J ends were trimmed by 0 bases and 1 base, with 7 bases remaining between them. Germline loops: CDR1 MGHRA, CDR2 YSYEKL. The CDR3: CASSQESHSYEQYF. The DNA of the CDR3 is TGCGCCAGCAGCCAAGAGAGCCATTCCTACGAGCAGTACTTC.

This chain joins TRBV19 and TRBJ1-5; 9 nucleotides agree with TRBD1. Germline V gene lookup returns CDR1 LNHDA and CDR2 SQIVND (reference sequence). The CDR3 runs to 16 residues. The junction had 11 bases not matched to a gene; V was cut back by 0 bases and J by 11 bases. The CDR3 here is CASSIDLGTGKKTQHF. The CDR3 DNA follows: TGTGCCAGTAGTATAGATCTTGGGACAGGGAAGAAGACCCAGCATTTT.

This clone was picked up a small number of times. This chain links TRBV5-1 with TRBJ1-3; maybe TRBD1 (6 bases). CDR1 and CDR2 (germline): SGHRS, YFSETQ. Trimming took 1 base from V and 3 from J, leaving 11 bases between them. CDR3 length: 15 amino acids. The CDR3 DNA reads TGCGCCAGCAGCTTGAGGGGGTCGGGTGGAAACACCATATATTTT. Amino acids: CASSLRGSGGNTIYF.

This chain joins TRBV5-5 and TRBJ2-1; 8 bases line up with TRBD1. Germline CDR1 and CDR2: SGHKS and YYEKEE (reference sequence). J was trimmed by 3 bases and V by 4 bases; bases with no gene match: 6. The CDR3 runs 15 residues. The CDR3 sequence is CASSPGQVRYNEQFF. CDR3 coding DNA: TGTGCCAGCAGCCCGGGACAGGTTCGCTACAATGAGCAGTTCTTC.

The chain is built from TRBV28 and TRBJ2-7, with TRBD1 as a possible D gene (5 bases). The CDR3 has 13 amino acids. Deletions cut 6 bases from V and 0 bases from J, with 9 bases between. CDR1 and CDR2 (germline): MDHEN, SYDVKM. CDR3 coding DNA: TGTGCCAGCAGGCGACAGAGCTCCTACGAGCAGTACTTC. Its protein is CASRRQSSYEQYF.

The chain is built from TRBV7-2 and TRBJ2-3, with TRBD2 matching over 13 bases. The germline CDR1 and CDR2 sequences are SGHTA and FQGNSA. The ends lost 5 bases at V and 6 bases at J; junction bases unmatched: 5. The CDR3 sequence is 15 residues long. The CDR3 loop is CASSVTSGGADTQYF. In DNA form, the CDR3 reads TGTGCCAGCAGCGTCACTAGCGGGGGGGCGGATACGCAGTATTTT.

This sequence joins TRBV6-4 and TRBJ2-1; weak D call: TRBD2 (6 bases). This CDR3 has 18 amino acids. Germline CDR1 is MRHNA and CDR2 is SNTAGT. Trimming shortened V by 1 base and J by 6 bases, and 22 bases separated the two germline ends. The CDR3 is CASSDLPGEAVISNEQFF. Written as DNA, the CDR3 is TGTGCCAGCAGTGACTTACCCGGGGAGGCGGTTATATCCAATGAGCAGTTCTTC.

This clone was counted once. The chain is built from TRBV14 and TRBJ1-1; 9 nucleotides agree with TRBD1. Germline CDR1 and CDR2: SGHDN and FVKESK. This CDR3 has 19 residues. V shed 4 bases and J 5 bases; nucleotides not matched to a gene: 20. The CDR3 protein is CASSRDRVGGRRWETEAFF. In DNA, the CDR3 is TGTGCCAGCAGCCGGGACAGGGTTGGGGGAAGGAGATGGGAGACTGAAGCTTTCTTT.

The chain employs TRBV2 and TRBJ2-5; D perhaps matches TRBD1 (6 bases). Germline V lookup: CDR1 SNHLY, CDR2 FYNNEI. The CDR3 is 15 amino acids. Trimming stripped 2 bases from V and 5 bases from J, with 15 bases between. The CDR3 region has the DNA TGTGCCAGCAGTGAATCCGGCAGGGGATCCGAGACCCAGTACTTC. Translating gives CASSESGRGSETQYF.

The CDR3 coding sequence is TGTGCCAGCAGCTTAGCGGCAGGAGGGAATGAGCAGTTCTTC. Residues: CASSLAAGGNEQFF. The chain uses TRBV7-9 and TRBJ2-1; D is perhaps TRBD2 (6 bases). The V and J ends lost 0 bases and 7 bases respectively, with 10 bases between them. CDR1 is SEHNR and CDR2 is FQNEAQ in the germline V gene (reference sequence). This CDR3 is 14 amino acids long.